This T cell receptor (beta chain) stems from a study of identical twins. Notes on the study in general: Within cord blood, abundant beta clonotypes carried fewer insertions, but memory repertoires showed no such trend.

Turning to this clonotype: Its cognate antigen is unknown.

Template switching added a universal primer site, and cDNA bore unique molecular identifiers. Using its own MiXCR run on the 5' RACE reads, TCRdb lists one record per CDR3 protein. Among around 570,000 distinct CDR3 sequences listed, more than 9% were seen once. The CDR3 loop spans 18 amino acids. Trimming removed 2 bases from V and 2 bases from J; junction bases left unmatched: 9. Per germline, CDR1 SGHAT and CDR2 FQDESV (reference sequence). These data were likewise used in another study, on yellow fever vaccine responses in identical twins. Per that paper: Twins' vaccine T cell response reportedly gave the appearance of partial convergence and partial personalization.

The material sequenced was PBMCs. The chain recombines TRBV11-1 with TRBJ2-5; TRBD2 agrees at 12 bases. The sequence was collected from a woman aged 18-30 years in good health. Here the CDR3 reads CASSLTSGGPVGQETQYF. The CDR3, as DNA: TGTGCCAGCAGCTTAACTAGCGGGGGGCCCGTGGGTCAAGAGACCCAGTACTTC.